This T cell receptor (beta chain) was profiled in a study of beta chain features in type 1 diabetes. Study results and caveats: Type 1 diabetes patients had TCRB CDR3s that were shorter (moderately but significantly so) in all four CD4+ subsets. In patients and controls equally, PCR might favor templates that are shorter.

As every portion of the isolated RNA was reverse transcribed, the sequencing read expressed TCRB transcripts. Sequencing was performed with immunoSEQ multiplex PCR; in TCRdb, only in-frame clones are kept and a portion is missing. The sample lists under 300,000 clones; about a fifth were seen once. Central memory, naive, regulatory and stem cell-like memory CD4+ cells were sorted by CD45RO/CCR7/CD25/CD127/CD95/CD27. This clone was seen more than once but under ten times. Antigen specificity is unknown. CDR3 length: 14 residues. The V gene's germline CDR1 is LGHNA and CDR2 YSLEER. V was shortened by 1 base and J by 3 bases, with 9 bases between the two germline ends.

The TCR originated in a woman aged 40 to 50 with type 1 diabetes. Sequencing was done on a sample of naive CD4+ T cells from blood. J is TRBJ1-2 and V is TRBV4-3, with D unresolved. Here the CDR3 DNA reads TGCGCCAGCAGCCAAGGATCGGGAGACTATGGCTACACCTTC. Translating gives CASSQGSGDYGYTF.